Below are 3 T cell receptor beta chains sequenced from a single sample in a study of a mutant IDH1 vaccine in newly diagnosed glioma. Repertoires were generated with immunoSEQ multiplex PCR, while TCRdb's copy carries only in-frame clones and drops some. The profile shows 35,000 to 40,000 clones, about four fifths of them singletons. The time point was: week 23, last vaccination. All doses held 300 ug of mutant IDH1 20-mer peptide, with topical imiquimod. What these receptors recognize is not known. Material: PBMCs, obtained from a glioma patient whose treatment included an IDH1 peptide vaccine. The receptors shown here come from a man aged 40-55 years with glioma.

This chain connects TRBV13 to TRBJ2-5; D is undetermined. Germline V lookup: CDR1 PRHDT, CDR2 FYEKMQ (reference sequence). The V end lost 3 bases, the J end lost 4 bases, and 9 bases lay between the germline ends. The CDR3 extends over 13 amino acids. CDR3 sequence (DNA): TGTGCCAGCAGCTTGAGTGAGGCAGAGACCCAGTACTTC. This codes for CASSLSEAETQYF.

The chain combines TRBV6-5 with TRBJ2-1, with D tentatively TRBD2 (6 bases). Trimming took 4 bases from V and 4 from J, leaving 14 bases between them. This CDR3 region has 15 residues. Germline CDR1 and CDR2: MNHEY and SVGAGI. CDR3 loop: CASSSTAGPYNEQFF. DNA of the CDR3: TGTGCCAGCAGTTCCACGGCGGGACCTTACAATGAGCAGTTCTTC.

The V gene is TRBV20-1, the J gene TRBJ1-2; D ambiguous. The CDR3 is 11 residues long. Looked up from germline, CDR1 is DFQATT and CDR2 is SNEGSKA (reference sequence). V was shortened by 5 bases and J by 8 bases, with 12 bases between the two germline ends. The CDR3 DNA follows: TGCAGTGCTGGGTTCTTGGGAGGCTACACCTTC. Translated: CSAGFLGGYTF.